These 29 T cell receptor beta chains share one sample of origin, sequenced in a study of blood T cell repertoires in COVID-19. Repertoires were generated with immunoSEQ multiplex PCR, while TCRdb's copy carries only in-frame clones and drops some. This sample carries about 220,000 clones, over 75% of them seen once, and the ten largest clones take approximately 5%. Sequenced: peripheral blood. The receptors were sampled from a human donor in a cohort sampled during active COVID-19.

CDR3 sequence: CASSMGQYNQPQHF. The DNA for the CDR3 is TGTGCCAGTAGTATGGGACAGTACAATCAGCCCCAGCATTTT. This chain connects TRBV19 to TRBJ1-5; TRBD1 agrees at 7 bases. The germline CDR1 and CDR2 sequences are LNHDA and SQIVND (reference sequence). The V segment lost 3 bases and the J segment 3 bases; nucleotides outside the gene matches: 2. This CDR3 is built from 14 residues.

The CDR3 region has the DNA TGTGCCAGCAGCCCGGGACAGGGTAGAGAGACCCAGTACTTC. Its protein product is CASSPGQGRETQYF. V gene TRBV11-3 combines with J gene TRBJ2-5, with 9 bases lining up with TRBD1. The CDR3 is 14 residues long. After removal of 5 bases from V and 4 bases from J, the junction contained 5 bases not matched to a gene. CDR1 is SGHNT, CDR2 YENEEA, per germline.

The gene calls are TRBV5-4 and TRBJ2-3, with TRBD2 identical over 10 bases. The germline V gene has CDR1 SGHNT and CDR2 YYREEE (reference sequence). CDR3 length: 15 amino acids. The J segment lost 1 base and the V segment lost 5 bases, leaving 4 bases of the junction unmatched. This CDR3 is CASRRLAGGTDTQYF. Written as DNA, the CDR3 is TGTGCCAGCAGACGGCTAGCGGGGGGCACAGATACGCAGTATTTT.

This chain connects TRBV19 to TRBJ1-1; 8 nucleotides match TRBD1. The CDR3 is 14 amino acids. J was trimmed by 5 bases and V by 7 bases; bases with no gene match: 9. CDR1 and CDR2 from the germline V gene are LNHDA and SQIVND (reference sequence). In DNA, the CDR3 is TGTGCCAGTACTCTCAGGGGGCGGTTGACTGAAGCTTTCTTT. It encodes CASTLRGRLTEAFF.

V usage is TRBV6-5 and J usage is TRBJ1-2, with TRBD1 as a possible D gene (6 bases). V was trimmed by 6 bases and J by 2 bases, leaving 16 bases between them. The CDR3 loop spans 15 amino acids. Per germline, CDR1 MNHEY and CDR2 SVGAGI. The CDR3 DNA reads TGTGCCAGCAGCCCACAGGGACCAGGGAACTATGGCTACACCTTC. It specifies CASSPQGPGNYGYTF.

The V and J genes are TRBV7-2 and TRBJ1-2; 9 positions agree with TRBD1. Trimming at V came to 3 bases and at J to 8 bases, leaving 4 bases not matched to a gene. The CDR3 has 13 residues. CDR1 is SGHTA and CDR2 is FQGNSA in the germline V gene. The CDR3 here is CASSFWTGEGYTF. In DNA, the CDR3 is TGTGCCAGCAGCTTTTGGACAGGGGAAGGCTACACCTTC. The entire variable domain, with the rest obtained from reference TRBV7-2 and TRBJ1-2, is as follows: GAGVSQSPSNKVTEKGKDVELRCDPISGHTALYWYRQSLGQGLEFLIYFQGNSAPDKSGLPSDRFSAERTGGSVSTLTIQRTQQEDSAVYLCASSFWTGEGYTFGSGTRLTVV.

This chain uses TRBV2 with TRBJ2-2; TRBD2 matches at 9 bases. This CDR3 has 17 residues. Looked up from germline, CDR1 is SNHLY and CDR2 is FYNNEI. Germline trimming cut 7 bases from V and 1 base from J; bases unmatched to any gene: 10. CDR3: CASKSWASGKNTGELFF. CDR3 nucleotide sequence: TGTGCCAGCAAGTCGTGGGCTAGCGGGAAGAACACCGGGGAGCTGTTTTTT.

This chain joins TRBV28 and TRBJ1-1; 10 nucleotides align to TRBD1. Unmatched junction bases numbered 4, after V lost 5 bases and J lost 10 bases. The CDR3 is made up of 12 amino acids. Germline V lookup: CDR1 MDHEN, CDR2 SYDVKM. This CDR3 is CASSLRDRGAFF. Here the CDR3 DNA reads TGTGCCAGCAGTCTCCGGGACAGGGGAGCTTTCTTT.

The rearrangement joins TRBV9 to TRBJ1-1; D remains unclear. The CDR3 contains 14 residues. V lost 3 bases, J lost 0 bases, and 9 bases lay in between. Germline V CDR1 and CDR2: SGDLS, YYNGEE. The DNA for the CDR3 is TGTGCCAGCAGCGCCTCAGACATGAACACTGAAGCTTTCTTT. This sequence encodes CASSASDMNTEAFF.

The chain joins TRBV9 to TRBJ2-7; TRBD2 is a possible D gene (6 bases). This CDR3 has 13 residues. Germline V lookup: CDR1 SGDLS, CDR2 YYNGEE. V lost 3 bases to trimming and J lost 7 bases, with 14 bases between them. Here the CDR3 reads CASSGPGRREQYF. The CDR3 DNA follows: TGTGCCAGCAGCGGCCCAGGGAGGCGGGAGCAGTACTTC.

CDR3 sequence reads: CASSQGRTPITEKLFF. CDR3 bases: TGCGCCAGCAGCCAGGGGCGGACACCTATCACTGAAAAACTGTTTTTT. The chain carries TRBV4-3 and TRBJ1-4; tentative D call: TRBD1 (5 bases). Trimming took off 3 bases at V and 7 bases at J, with 18 bases between the two ends. CDR3 size: 16 residues. Per the germline V gene, CDR1 is LGHNA and CDR2 is YSLEER.

The rearrangement links TRBV5-1 to TRBJ2-7; D is possibly TRBD2 (5 bases). The ends were cut back, 0 bases at V and 3 bases at J, with 10 bases in the middle. This CDR3 region has 14 residues. Germline CDR1 SGHRS, CDR2 YFSETQ. CDR3 nucleotides: TGCGCCAGCAGCTTGGCTAGCCGCTTCTACGAGCAGTACTTC. Translated: CASSLASRFYEQYF.

The rearrangement uses TRBV7-2 and TRBJ2-7; 10 bases are shared with TRBD2. CDR3 length equals 15 residues. The germline CDR1 and CDR2 sequences are SGHTA and FQGNSA. Trimming removed 5 bases from V and 6 bases from J; junction bases left unmatched: 10. The CDR3, as DNA: TGTGCCAGCAGCGCGCGAGCGGGAGGGCTCCTCGAGCAGTACTTC. Translated: CASSARAGGLLEQYF.

The chain joins TRBV14 to TRBJ2-5; unclear D gene. The CDR3 is 13 residues long. The germline V gene has CDR1 SGHDN and CDR2 FVKESK. V was pared by 5 bases and J by 5 bases, with 12 bases between. CDR3 nucleotides: TGTGCCAGCAGCTTCCGACTCGTGGAGACCCAGTACTTC. It translates to CASSFRLVETQYF.

V gene TRBV7-2 combines with J gene TRBJ1-5, with D perhaps TRBD1 (6 bases). V was cut by 1 base and J by 5 bases, with 6 bases left in between. There are 13 residues in the CDR3. Germline V gene sequence: CDR1 SGHTA, CDR2 FQGNSA. The CDR3, as DNA: TGTGCCAGCAGCTTAGGGACAGATCAGCCCCAGCATTTT. Translated, it gives CASSLGTDQPQHF.

This chain connects TRBV28 to TRBJ1-6, with TRBD1 matching over 12 bases. The germline CDR1 and CDR2 sequences are MDHEN and SYDVKM. The CDR3 totals 15 residues. With 6 bases clipped from V and 10 bases from J, the junction kept 7 bases outside the gene matches. The CDR3 DNA is TGTGCCAGCAGAGTTGGGACAGGGGGCAACTCACCCCTCCACTTT. Translation: CASRVGTGGNSPLHF.

This chain links TRBV9 with TRBJ2-7, with TRBD2 matching over 13 bases. Germline CDR1 SGDLS, CDR2 YYNGEE. This CDR3 comprises 16 residues. Trimming took 2 bases from V and 5 from J; bases not matched to a gene: 7. The CDR3 sequence is CASSVRLAGGSDEQYF. The CDR3 DNA reads TGTGCCAGCAGCGTTAGACTAGCGGGAGGTAGCGACGAGCAGTACTTC. Variable domain in full (rest from reference TRBV9 and TRBJ2-7): DSGVTQTPKHLITATGQRVTLRCSPRSGDLSVYWYQQSLDQGLQFLIQYYNGEERAKGNILERFSAQQFPDLHSELNLSSLELGDSALYFCASSVRLAGGSDEQYFGPGTRLTVT.

The rearrangement uses TRBV19 and TRBJ2-3; D gene unclear. The V and J ends lost 8 bases and 1 base respectively, with 13 bases between them. The CDR3 loop spans 14 amino acids. From germline, CDR1 is LNHDA and CDR2 SQIVND (reference sequence). The CDR3 region has the DNA TGTGCCAGTTCCATAGCAGCTGGCACAGATACGCAGTATTTT. Translating gives CASSIAAGTDTQYF. Supplemented by reference TRBV19 and TRBJ2-3, the full variable domain reads DGGITQSPKYLFRKEGQNVTLSCEQNLNHDAMYWYRQDPGQGLRLIYYSQIVNDFQKGDIAEGYSVSREKKESFPLTVTSAQKNPTAFYLCASSIAAGTDTQYFGPGTRLTVL.

This rearrangement joins TRBV27 to TRBJ2-3, with 9 bases identical to TRBD1. The CDR3 sequence is 15 residues long. Germline assignment: CDR1 MNHEY and CDR2 SMNVEV (reference sequence). V shed 3 bases and J 5 bases; nucleotides not matched to a gene: 6. This CDR3 reads CASSFPGQGLDTQYF. For the CDR3, the DNA is TGTGCCAGCAGTTTCCCGGGACAGGGTTTAGATACGCAGTATTTT.

The chain joins TRBV28 to TRBJ2-5, with TRBD1 matching 10 bases. With V trimmed by 2 bases and J by 2 bases, 5 bases remained unmatched. CDR3 length: 16 amino acids. The germline gives CDR1 MDHEN, CDR2 SYDVKM. CDR3 sequence (DNA): TGTGCCAGCAGTTTACCGGGGACAGGGGAACAAGAGACCCAGTACTTC. Amino acids: CASSLPGTGEQETQYF.

The chain joins TRBV5-1 to TRBJ2-7; 11 positions agree with TRBD1. V was clipped by 2 bases and J by 7 bases; unmatched bases: 5. The CDR3 sequence is 14 residues long. The V gene's germline CDR1 is SGHRS and CDR2 YFSETQ. The CDR3 here is CASSFGQGAWEQYF. For the CDR3, the DNA is TGCGCCAGCAGCTTTGGACAGGGGGCATGGGAGCAGTACTTC.

The genes are TRBV12-2 and TRBJ2-6; the table assigns TRBD2, which was not confirmed against the DNA. TRBV12-2 is flagged as a pseudogene. CDR3 length: 16 residues. CDR3 sequence (DNA): TGTGCAAGTCGCTTAAGAGCATCCTCCGGGGCCAACGTCCTGACTTTC. Translation gives CASRLRASSGANVLTF.

The genes are TRBV7-6 and TRBJ1-1, with a tentative D call TRBD1 (5 bases). The V end lost 5 bases, the J end lost 5 bases, and 12 bases lay between the germline ends. Per the germline V gene, CDR1 is SGHVS and CDR2 is FNYEAQ. The CDR3 runs 13 residues. CDR3 residues: CASSRTGGTEAFF. The CDR3 bases are TGTGCCAGCAGCCGGACCGGGGGGACTGAAGCTTTCTTT.

CDR3 bases: TGCGCCAGCAGCTTGGACTCAGGAGGTCAGCCCCAGCATTTT. This sequence encodes CASSLDSGGQPQHF. The chain combines TRBV5-1 with TRBJ1-5; D is ambiguous. Deletions cut 0 bases from V and 6 bases from J, with 10 bases between. The CDR3 length is 14 residues. The germline gives CDR1 SGHRS, CDR2 YFSETQ.

The chain recombines TRBV5-8 with TRBJ2-2; possibly TRBD2 for D (6 bases). V was clipped by 3 bases and J by 2 bases, with 11 bases between them. This CDR3 region has 15 residues. The germline gives CDR1 SGHTS, CDR2 YDEGEE. CDR3 nucleotide sequence: TGTGCCAGCAGCTCAGGGACTGTAAACACCGGGGAGCTGTTTTTT. Its translation: CASSSGTVNTGELFF.

The V and J genes are TRBV7-9 and TRBJ2-3, with TRBD2 identical over 10 bases. There are 18 residues in the CDR3. After removal of 4 bases from V and 0 bases from J, the junction contained 10 bases not matched to a gene. Germline loops: CDR1 SEHNR, CDR2 FQNEAQ (reference sequence). The CDR3 DNA reads TGTGCCAGCAGCTCGGGTTCAGGACTAGCGGTTAGCACAGATACGCAGTATTTT. Amino acids: CASSSGSGLAVSTDTQYF.

The chain uses TRBV2 and TRBJ2-1; TRBD2 might be the D (6 bases). Germline CDR1 reads SNHLY; CDR2 reads FYNNEI. The CDR3 covers 12 residues. V shed 10 bases and J shed 5 bases, with 12 bases lying between them. CDR3: CATERVNNEQFF. The CDR3, as DNA: TGTGCCACGGAGCGGGTAAACAATGAGCAGTTCTTC.

CDR3 loop: CASSTGGQVDEQFF. Here the CDR3 DNA reads TGTGCCAGCAGTACAGGGGGTCAGGTCGATGAGCAGTTCTTC. This chain links TRBV6-2 or TRBV6-3 with TRBJ2-1, with 8 bases matching TRBD1. Germline values: CDR1 MNHEY, CDR2 SVGEGT. V shed 5 bases and J 8 bases; nucleotides not matched to a gene: 8. The CDR3 contains 14 residues.

The chain recombines TRBV19 with TRBJ2-7, with 7 bases matching TRBD1. The CDR3 runs 16 residues. V lost 4 bases and J lost 3; bases outside the gene matches: 12. Germline V gives CDR1 LNHDA, CDR2 SQIVND (reference sequence). The CDR3 bases are TGTGCCAGTAGTACACCCTCCCAGACAGGGAGCTACGAGCAGTACTTC. It codes for CASSTPSQTGSYEQYF.